This TCR beta chain was documented in a study of cytomegalovirus exposure and HLA in healthy donors (dated 2017 in TCRdb). About the full investigation: According to a later analysis, one platform produced both the roughly 130 validation repertoires and the 620 or so repertoires of the first cohort. High-throughput TCR immunosequencing, statistical association of individual TCRs with disease status, and machine learning were combined to predict cytomegalovirus infection status. The study aimed to test whether cataloging public T cell receptors could reveal signatures of past pathogen exposure. Along with the roughly 700-subject first cohort, a separate validation cohort of some 130 different subjects was used. Broad study findings and their caveats: In vitro tests confirmed that a few of the cytomegalovirus-associated TCR beta chains recognize cytomegalovirus antigens. The classifier was reported to diagnose cytomegalovirus status with high specificity and sensitivity in both the original and validation cohorts. A total of roughly 160 TCR beta chains were listed by the study as associated with cytomegalovirus. The authors suggested that the approach could potentially be generalized to other disease states and immunological phenotypes. Subsequent analysis determined that TCRs grouped into clusters in the first cohort also showed a tendency toward co-occurrence across the roughly 120 validation repertoires, and approximately 93% of cluster scores exceeded 0. The validation cohort had no HLA typing available for a later analysis, so co-occurrence within that cohort was assessed over all 130 or so repertoires. While some public TCRs were present in many individuals, most TCR sequences turned up only very rarely across donors.

From the cysteine through the phenylalanine, the CDR3 covers 13 amino acids. CDR3 DNA only is kept here, 39 bases in frame from base 1. Via the germline V gene (reference sequence), CDR1 is SSHAT and CDR2 FNYEAQ. Separate from the approximately 670-subject first cohort, the validation cohort of about 120 subjects was the group to which the donors belonged. Notes on this clone: Its antigen remains undetermined. One end of the junction is discordant with germline, which a read error may explain.

Library preparation employed the immunoSEQ multiplex PCR assay. As for how the authors treated the data: A statistical classification framework was built to diagnose cytomegalovirus status from the catalog of TCR beta chain sequences. The table was pulled from immuneACCESS by TCRdb, which kept in-frame rearrangements only. Such tables lose some clones; where checked, under half of the loss comes from unresolved V genes, and the rest has no known cause. The DNA was the basis for D and trimming; V, J and clone size are from that table. The sample has about 98,000 clones on record, about 83% of them singletons. Of the sample, 3.9% falls within the top ten clones.

The sample was PBMCs. The chain is assembled from TRBV7-7 and TRBJ2-7; 7 central bases correspond to TRBD1. The sequence derives from a woman in her twenties or thirties in good health and CMV-seronegative. The nucleotide sequence is TGTGCTAGCAGCCAAACAGGGGTCGGCGAGCAGTACTTC. This encodes CASSQTGVGEQYF.